This T cell receptor beta chain was observed in a study of T cell responses to AZD1222 COVID-19 vaccine (dated by TCRdb to the early 2020s). Notes on the research overall: AZD1222 recipients with second doses at about 4 weeks or about 12 weeks were pooled, because spike-specific TCR depth and breadth did not differ between schedules. Trial participants were enrolled by age into 18-55, 56-69 and 70-plus year subgroups, with 148, 28 and 57 TCR-sequenced participants respectively. A total of more than 230 trial participants underwent TCR sequencing, of whom 207 received two doses of AZD1222 and about 25 received two doses of the MenACWY control vaccine. General study outcomes and caveats: Vaccine-associated CD4 TCRs spanned the whole spike protein, with dominant responses in regions 160-218 and 743-854. No day 14 peak-response samples were available, so repertoires were characterized only after the peak T cell response. After two AZD1222 doses, both the breadth and the depth of spike-specific TCRs were significantly higher than at day 0 and than in MenACWY recipients. Reportedly, close to half of the unique spike-specific TCRs recognized epitopes lying outside the regions that are mutated in the B.1.351 and B.1.1.7 variants. Conclusions about previously exposed vaccinees were limited because only six AZD1222 recipients were SARS-CoV-2 seropositive at baseline. In the small 56-69-year group, the increase in depth fell short of significance, most likely because of low power. Participants were mostly white British and included more females than males, and it was suggested by the authors that clonal diversity may have been underestimated.

The time point tag for this specimen amounts to: baseline before first vaccination. Vaccinee samples came from UK trials COV001 and COV002, including a single-blind randomized controlled phase 2/3 trial of AZD1222 (ChAdOx1 nCoV-19) in healthy adults. For TCRbeta chain sequencing, PBMC samples were collected from trial participants at day 0 and at day 28 after the second dose. The CDR3 regions of human TCRbeta chains were subjected to immunosequencing. As for the original processing: TCRs in the repertoires were matched against a reference library of SARS-CoV-2-specific TCRs that had been generated with the MIRA antigen-specificity platform. Breadth was defined as the fraction of unique TCRs that were SARS-CoV-2-associated, and depth was defined as the fraction of total T cells that were SARS-CoV-2-associated. Each spike-specific TCR was assigned to its reactive spike region and to a CD4 or CD8 class using the MIRA data. Log10-transformed breadth and depth values were compared by one-way ANOVA with Sidak's multiple comparisons tests. Not all clones reach the TCRdb copy of this immuneACCESS table, which keeps in-frame sequences only. Checked studies attribute under half of the gap to unresolved V genes and leave the rest unexplained. V and J calls and clone size are those listed in that table; D and trimming were worked out from the DNA. Recorded for this sample are about 150,000 clones; approximately 91% of them occurred a single time. Of the sample, 1.5% to 2% falls within the top ten clones.

Trimming costs V 6 bases and J 3 bases, and their ends lie 5 bases apart. Measured from the cysteine to the phenylalanine, the CDR3 is 11 residues long. Kept here is only the CDR3 DNA, which spans 33 bases and is read in frame from base 1. From the germline V gene, CDR1 is MNHEY and CDR2 is SVGEGT. This clone was detected only once. The clone's antigen remains unknown. No per-base quality is available; no much larger clone lies one base away. The receptor was isolated from an adult in good health. The sample consisted of peripheral blood, taken on day 0 of AZD1222 vaccination. Rearrangement joined TRBV6-2 or TRBV6-3 to TRBJ1-1, with an unclear D gene assignment. The DNA sequence is given as TGTGCCAGCAGCTTACACACTGAAGCTTTCTTT. This is translated as CASSLHTEAFF.